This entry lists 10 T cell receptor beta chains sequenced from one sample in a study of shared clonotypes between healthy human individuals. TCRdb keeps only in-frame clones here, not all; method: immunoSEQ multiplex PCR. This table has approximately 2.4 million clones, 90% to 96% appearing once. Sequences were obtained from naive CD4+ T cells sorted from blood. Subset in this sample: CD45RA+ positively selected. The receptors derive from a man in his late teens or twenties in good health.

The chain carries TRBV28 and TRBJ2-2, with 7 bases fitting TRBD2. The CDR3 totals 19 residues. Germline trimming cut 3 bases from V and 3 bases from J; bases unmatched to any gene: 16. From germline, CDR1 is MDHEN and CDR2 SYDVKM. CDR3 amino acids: CASSFIYPGGSEDTGELFF. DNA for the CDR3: TGTGCCAGCAGTTTTATTTACCCGGGCGGGAGCGAAGACACCGGGGAGCTGTTTTTT.

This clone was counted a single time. CDR3 sequence reads: CASSLTSGLSYEQYF. CDR3 in DNA: TGTGCCAGCAGCTTGACTAGCGGGTTGTCCTACGAGCAGTACTTC. V usage is TRBV5-6 and J usage is TRBJ2-7; TRBD2 agrees at 9 bases. CDR1 SGHDT and CDR2 YYEEEE come from the germline V gene. Trimming removed 1 base from V and 1 base from J; junction bases left unmatched: 3. The CDR3 sequence is 15 residues long.

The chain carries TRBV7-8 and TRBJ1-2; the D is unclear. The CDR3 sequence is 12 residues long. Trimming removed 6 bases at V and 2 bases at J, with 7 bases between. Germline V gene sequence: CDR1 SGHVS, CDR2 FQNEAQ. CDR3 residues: CASSGRNYGYTF. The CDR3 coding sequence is TGTGCCAGCAGTGGACGGAACTATGGCTACACCTTC.

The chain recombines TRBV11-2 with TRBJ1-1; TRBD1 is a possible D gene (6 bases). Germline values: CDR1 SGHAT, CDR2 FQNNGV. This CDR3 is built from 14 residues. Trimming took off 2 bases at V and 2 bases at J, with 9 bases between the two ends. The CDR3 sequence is CASSLRTDNTEAFF. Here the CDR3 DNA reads TGTGCCAGCAGCTTAAGGACAGATAACACTGAAGCTTTCTTT.

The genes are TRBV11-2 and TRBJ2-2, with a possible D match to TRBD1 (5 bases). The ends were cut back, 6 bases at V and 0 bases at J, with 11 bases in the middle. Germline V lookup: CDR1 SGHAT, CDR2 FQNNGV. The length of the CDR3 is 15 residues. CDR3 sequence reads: CASSVGVTNTGELFF. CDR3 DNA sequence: TGTGCCAGCAGTGTAGGGGTTACGAACACCGGGGAGCTGTTTTTT.

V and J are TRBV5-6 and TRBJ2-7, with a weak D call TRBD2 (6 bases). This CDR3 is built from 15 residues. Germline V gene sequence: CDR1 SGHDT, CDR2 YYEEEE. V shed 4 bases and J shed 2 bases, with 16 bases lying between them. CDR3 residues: CASSLRGYNAYEQYF. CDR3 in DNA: TGTGCCAGCAGCCTACGGGGGTATAACGCCTACGAGCAGTACTTC.

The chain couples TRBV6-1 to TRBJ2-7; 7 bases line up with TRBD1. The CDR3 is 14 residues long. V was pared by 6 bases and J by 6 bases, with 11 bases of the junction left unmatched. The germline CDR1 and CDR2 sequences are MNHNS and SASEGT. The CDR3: CASRKPGQSSEQYF. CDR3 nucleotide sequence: TGTGCCAGCAGGAAGCCGGGACAGAGTAGCGAGCAGTACTTC.

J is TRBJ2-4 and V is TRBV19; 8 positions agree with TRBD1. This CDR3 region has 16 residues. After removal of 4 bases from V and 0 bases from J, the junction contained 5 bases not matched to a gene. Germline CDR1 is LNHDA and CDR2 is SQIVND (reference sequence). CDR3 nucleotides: TGTGCCAGTAGTACCCAGGGACAGGCAGCCAAAAACATTCAGTACTTC. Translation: CASSTQGQAAKNIQYF.

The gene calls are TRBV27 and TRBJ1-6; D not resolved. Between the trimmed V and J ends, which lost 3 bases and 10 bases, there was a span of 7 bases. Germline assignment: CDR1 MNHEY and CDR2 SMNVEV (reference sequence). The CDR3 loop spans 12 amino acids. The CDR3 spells CASSFPRSPLHF. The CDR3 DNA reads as TGTGCCAGCAGTTTCCCCAGGTCACCCCTCCACTTT.

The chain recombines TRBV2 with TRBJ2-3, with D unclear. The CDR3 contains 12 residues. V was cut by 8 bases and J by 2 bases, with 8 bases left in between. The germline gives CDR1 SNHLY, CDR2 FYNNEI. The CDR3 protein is CASEIYTDTQYF. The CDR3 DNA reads TGTGCCAGCGAAATCTACACAGATACGCAGTATTTT.